The rows below give T cell receptor beta chains drawn from one sample of a study of cytomegalovirus exposure and HLA in healthy donors. Assay: immunoSEQ multiplex PCR; the TCRdb copy retains only in-frame clones and omits some. The sample yields around 150,000 clones, roughly 80% seen once. Input material: PBMCs. The receptors shown here come from a male donor in good health and CMV-seropositive. CDR3s include the opening cysteine and the closing phenylalanine or tryptophan.

>TRBJ1-5|TRBV10-1
CASSEGQGAPQHF
>TRBJ1-1|TRBV15
CATSRDSGVNTEAFF
>TRBJ1-2|TRBV5-1
CASSLGRNYGYTF
>TRBJ2-3|TRBV6-5
CASSYLGTSTDTQYF
>TRBJ1-5|TRBV28
CASSFDQPQHF
>TRBJ2-1|TRBV6-5
CASRPTHSEYNEQFF
>TRBJ2-7|TRBV9
CASSVGQGAYEQYF
>TRBJ1-2|TRBV4-1
CASSRGLRTPLYGYTF
>TRBJ2-1|TRBV7-8
CASSIALAGPNHNEQFF
>TRBJ1-4|TRBV29-1
CSVEDLEEKLFF
>TRBJ2-2|TRBV9
CASSVGGQPRELFF
>TRBJ1-2|TRBV28
CASSGTDRGNGYTF
>TRBJ2-7|TRBV10-3
CAISETRTGGYEQYF
>TRBJ1-6|TRBV11-2
CASSLARLEGSPLHF
>TRBJ2-1|TRBV4-1
CASSQPPGLTSGVLGEQFF
>.|TRBV7-2
CASSPQAESYEQYF
>TRBJ1-1|TRBV6-5
CASSYGQHREAFF
>TRBJ2-1|TRBV4-1
CASSQDPGQVIAYEQFF
>TRBJ1-4|TRBV28
CASGEGQGNEKLFF
>TRBJ2-5|TRBV5-1
CASKGQGSQETQYF
>TRBJ1-2|TRBV30
CAYSPSRGYGYTF
>TRBJ1-1|TRBV5-1
CASSRSRDRRNTEAFF
>TRBJ2-1|TRBV10-3
CAISESGTSGNSYNEQFF
>TRBJ2-2|TRBV15
CATGTGLSPDTGELFF
>TRBJ1-5|TRBV11-2
CASSWGENQPQHF
>TRBJ1-2|TRBV5-4
CASSNGTGSGYTF
>TRBJ1-1|TRBV6-6
CASSYPGQVVPEAFF
>TRBJ1-1|TRBV2
CASRYRDRGRPEAFF
>TRBJ2-7|TRBV4-3
CASSQDVQGYEQYF
>TRBJ2-4|TRBV2
CASIHDRGRRENIQYF
>TRBJ2-1|TRBV10-2
CASIRARSNEQFF
>TRBJ2-1|TRBV7-2
CASSLAATGPNEQFF
>TRBJ2-7|TRBV4-1
CASSVGLGQAYEQYF
>TRBJ1-1|TRBV19
CASSTRETEAFF
>TRBJ2-7|TRBV11-2
CASSSALAGDHEQYF